Below, 22 T cell receptor beta chains from the same sample are listed, as sequenced in a study of blood T cell repertoires in COVID-19. Only in-frame clones appear in the TCRdb table, and some are missing; sequencing was by immunoSEQ multiplex PCR. The profile shows roughly 20,000 clones, about 88% of them singletons. What was sequenced was peripheral blood. These receptors were collected from a human donor with active COVID-19. The donor label of this sample is uncertain.

This chain joins TRBV5-1 and TRBJ1-1, with D perhaps TRBD1 (5 bases). From germline, CDR1 is SGHRS and CDR2 YFSETQ. The V and J ends lost 0 bases and 5 bases respectively, with 8 bases between them. The CDR3 loop spans 13 amino acids. CDR3 DNA sequence: TGCGCCAGCAGCTTGGTAGGGGAAACTGAAGCTTTCTTT. It encodes CASSLVGETEAFF.

CDR3 region: CAISVGVSDTQYF. The CDR3 DNA follows: TGTGCCATCAGTGTGGGAGTATCGGATACGCAGTATTTT. V gene TRBV10-3 combines with J gene TRBJ2-3; TRBD2 might be the D (5 bases). The CDR3 extends over 13 amino acids. V lost 4 bases and J lost 6, with 11 bases in between. In germline, CDR1 is ENHRY, CDR2 SYGVKD.

This chain links TRBV6-5 with TRBJ1-4; the match to TRBD1 covers 10 bases. The germline V gene encodes CDR1 MNHEY and CDR2 SVGAGI. The V and J ends lost 6 bases and 0 bases, in that order; junction bases with no gene match: 1. This CDR3 is 15 amino acids long. The CDR3: CASRTGGATNEKLFF. The DNA for the CDR3 is TGTGCCAGCAGGACAGGGGGCGCAACTAATGAAAAACTGTTTTTT.

This clone appeared a few times. The V call is TRBV18, the J call TRBJ2-7; 7 bases map to TRBD1. Trimming removed 3 bases from V and 2 bases from J; junction bases left unmatched: 7. The CDR3 has 15 residues. Germline V gives CDR1 KGHSH, CDR2 LQKENI. CDR3 nucleotides: TGTGCCAGCTCACCTTCTCGGGACAGAACCTACGAGCAGTACTTC. It codes for CASSPSRDRTYEQYF.

This sequence joins TRBV6-5 and TRBJ2-5, with D possibly matching TRBD1 (6 bases). This CDR3 spans 13 amino acids. Germline V lookup: CDR1 MNHEY, CDR2 SVGAGI. V was shortened by 6 bases and J by 2 bases, with 10 bases between the two germline ends. DNA for the CDR3: TGTGCCAGCAGGGACGGGACACAAGAGACCCAGTACTTC. It specifies CASRDGTQETQYF.

The chain recombines TRBV5-6 with TRBJ2-1; 8 positions match TRBD1. The germline V gene encodes CDR1 SGHDT and CDR2 YYEEEE. The CDR3 totals 15 residues. V shed 4 bases, J shed 6 bases, and the junction held 9 bases outside the gene matches. The DNA of the CDR3 is TGTGCCAGCAGCGGGGGACAGGAAAGGGGCAATGAGCAGTTCTTC. This gives the protein CASSGGQERGNEQFF.

The J gene is TRBJ2-2, the V gene TRBV10-1; unclear D gene. The CDR3 is 16 amino acids. Looked up from germline, CDR1 is WNHNN and CDR2 is SYGVQD (reference sequence). V lost 3 bases to trimming and J lost 0 bases, with 11 bases between them. The CDR3 loop reads CASSDTAAANTGELFF. CDR3 in DNA: TGCGCCAGCAGTGATACGGCGGCCGCGAACACCGGGGAGCTGTTTTTT.

This chain uses TRBV11-3 with TRBJ2-5, with 7 bases identical to TRBD2. Germline-derived CDR1 and CDR2 are SGHNT and YENEEA. CDR3 size: 15 residues. V trimming: 2 bases; J trimming: 5 bases; junction bases outside the gene matches: 8. The CDR3 DNA reads TGTGCCAGCAGCTTAACCGGGACTATGGGCGAGACCCAGTACTTC. Its protein product is CASSLTGTMGETQYF.

This clone was observed a single time. V and J are TRBV7-2 and TRBJ2-4; TRBD1 matches at 9 bases. CDR1 SGHTA and CDR2 FQGNSA come from the germline V gene. The CDR3 is made up of 13 amino acids. Trimming cost V 5 bases and J 6 bases; bases outside gene matches: 2. The CDR3, as DNA: TGTGCCAGCAGCGAGGACAGGGGAAACATTCAGTACTTC. The encoded protein is CASSEDRGNIQYF.

The chain uses TRBV5-6 and TRBJ2-7; 7 bases map to TRBD1. Germline lookup yields CDR1 SGHDT and CDR2 YYEEEE. The CDR3 covers 14 residues. Losses at the gene ends were 0 bases for V and 6 bases for J; bases not matched to a gene: 6. The CDR3 here is CASSLATGSLEQYF. For the CDR3, the DNA is TGTGCCAGCAGCTTGGCGACAGGGTCCCTCGAGCAGTACTTC.

V usage is TRBV20-1 and J usage is TRBJ2-7; 10 bases align to TRBD1. With 3 bases clipped from V and 3 bases from J, the junction kept 17 bases outside the gene matches. There are 18 residues in the CDR3. Looked up from germline, CDR1 is DFQATT and CDR2 is SNEGSKA (reference sequence). The CDR3 DNA is TGCAGTGCTAGTCATCGGGAGGCCGGGACAGGGGTCTACTACGAGCAGTACTTC. Its protein is CSASHREAGTGVYYEQYF.

This clone was counted a single time. The J gene is TRBJ2-7, the V gene TRBV25-1; possible D gene TRBD2, 5 bases. CDR1 MGHDK and CDR2 SYGVNS come from the germline V gene. This CDR3 is 11 amino acids long. V was shortened by 11 bases and J by 6 bases, with 14 bases between the two germline ends. The chain's CDR3 is CAATGVGEQYF. CDR3 nucleotides: TGTGCCGCCACCGGGGTCGGCGAGCAGTACTTC.

The chain joins TRBV5-4 to TRBJ2-7; a possible D gene is TRBD1 (5 bases). The V and J ends lost 0 bases and 8 bases respectively, with 12 bases between them. Per germline, CDR1 SGHNT and CDR2 YYREEE (reference sequence). The CDR3 totals 13 residues. Here the CDR3 DNA reads TGTGCCAGCAGCTTGGAGCCAGGGTACCAGCAGTACTTC. Its translation is CASSLEPGYQQYF. Full variable domain (missing parts from reference TRBV5-4 and TRBJ2-7): ETGVTQSPTHLIKTRGQQVTLRCSSQSGHNTVSWYQQALGQGPQFIFQYYREEENGRGNFPPRFSGLQFPNYSSELNVNALELDDSALYLCASSLEPGYQQYFGPGTRLTVT.

The V and J genes are TRBV15 and TRBJ1-6; D perhaps matches TRBD1 (6 bases). This CDR3 is 14 amino acids long. V lost 3 bases and J lost 10, with 13 bases in between. Germline assignment: CDR1 LNHNV and CDR2 YYDKDF (reference sequence). The CDR3 here is CATSRPNRDSPLHF. The CDR3 DNA follows: TGTGCCACCAGCAGGCCTAACAGGGACTCACCCCTCCACTTT. Together with reference TRBV15 and TRBJ1-6, the CDR3 gives the full variable domain: DAMVIQNPRYQVTQFGKPVTLSCSQTLNHNVMYWYQQKSSQAPKLLFHYYDKDFNNEADTPDNFQSRRPNTSFCFLDIRSPGLGDTAMYLCATSRPNRDSPLHFGNGTRLTVT.

This chain joins TRBV5-1 and TRBJ2-1, with 11 bases fitting TRBD2. The germline V gene encodes CDR1 SGHRS and CDR2 YFSETQ. There are 14 residues in the CDR3. The trim removed 0 bases at V and 10 bases at J, leaving 3 bases unmatched. This chain's CDR3 is CASSLVSGGVEQFF. CDR3 nucleotide sequence: TGCGCCAGCAGCTTGGTTAGCGGGGGGGTGGAGCAGTTCTTC.

The chain is built from TRBV21-1 and TRBJ2-7; no check of the table's D call, TRBD2, against the DNA was made. TRBV21-1 is termed a pseudogene. The CDR3 totals 18 residues. CDR3 bases: TGTGCCAGCAGCAAAGGACCCCTCGGGGAGCGGAGCTCCTACGAGCAGTACTTC. As protein: CASSKGPLGERSSYEQYF.

This chain joins TRBV10-1 and TRBJ2-5, with 8 nucleotides matching TRBD2. V was pared by 5 bases and J by 5 bases, with 7 bases of the junction left unmatched. This CDR3 has 14 residues. Germline V gives CDR1 WNHNN, CDR2 SYGVQD (reference sequence). The CDR3 DNA reads TGCGCCAGCAGTAAAGCGGGGGCGGAGGAGACCCAGTACTTC. Encoded protein: CASSKAGAEETQYF.

The chain combines TRBV4-2 with TRBJ1-6; D is uncertain. With 2 bases removed from V and 8 bases from J, the gap between germline ends came to 19 bases. Germline CDR1 is LGHNA and CDR2 is YNFKEQ. The CDR3 runs 17 residues. The CDR3 loop is CASSQKFPARADSPLHF. The CDR3 region has the DNA TGTGCCAGCAGCCAAAAATTTCCGGCCCGCGCGGATTCACCCCTCCACTTT.

The genes are TRBV2 and TRBJ2-4, with 9 bases aligning to TRBD1. After removal of 8 bases from V and 6 bases from J, the junction contained 2 bases not matched to a gene. Germline V gene sequence: CDR1 SNHLY, CDR2 FYNNEI. The CDR3 runs 12 residues. This chain's CDR3 is CASGGQGNIQYF. Written as DNA, the CDR3 is TGTGCCAGCGGGGGACAGGGAAACATTCAGTACTTC.

This clone was seen a handful of times. The CDR3 is CASSFRPGQGPNEQFF. CDR3 DNA: TGTGCCAGCAGTTTCCGTCCGGGACAGGGCCCCAATGAGCAGTTCTTC. The chain has TRBV28 and TRBJ2-1, with 9 bases lining up with TRBD1. The CDR3 contains 16 residues. J lost 6 bases, V lost 3 bases, and 9 bases had no gene match. The germline gives CDR1 MDHEN, CDR2 SYDVKM.

J is TRBJ1-2 and V is TRBV6-5; TRBD1 aligns across 8 bases. J gave up 2 bases and V 9 bases, and 2 bases lay outside the gene matches. This CDR3 is built from 12 residues. The germline V gene has CDR1 MNHEY and CDR2 SVGAGI. The CDR3 is CASRQGNYGYTF. In nucleotides, the CDR3 is TGTGCCAGTAGACAGGGGAACTATGGCTACACCTTC.

The chain couples TRBV4-3 to TRBJ1-2; 7 bases are shared with TRBD1. The CDR3 loop spans 16 amino acids. The ends lost 1 base at V and 2 bases at J; junction bases unmatched: 7. CDR1 is LGHNA, CDR2 YSLEER, per germline. CDR3 amino acids: CASSQAYGTVNYGYTF. The CDR3, as DNA: TGCGCCAGCAGCCAAGCCTACGGGACAGTAAACTATGGCTACACCTTC.